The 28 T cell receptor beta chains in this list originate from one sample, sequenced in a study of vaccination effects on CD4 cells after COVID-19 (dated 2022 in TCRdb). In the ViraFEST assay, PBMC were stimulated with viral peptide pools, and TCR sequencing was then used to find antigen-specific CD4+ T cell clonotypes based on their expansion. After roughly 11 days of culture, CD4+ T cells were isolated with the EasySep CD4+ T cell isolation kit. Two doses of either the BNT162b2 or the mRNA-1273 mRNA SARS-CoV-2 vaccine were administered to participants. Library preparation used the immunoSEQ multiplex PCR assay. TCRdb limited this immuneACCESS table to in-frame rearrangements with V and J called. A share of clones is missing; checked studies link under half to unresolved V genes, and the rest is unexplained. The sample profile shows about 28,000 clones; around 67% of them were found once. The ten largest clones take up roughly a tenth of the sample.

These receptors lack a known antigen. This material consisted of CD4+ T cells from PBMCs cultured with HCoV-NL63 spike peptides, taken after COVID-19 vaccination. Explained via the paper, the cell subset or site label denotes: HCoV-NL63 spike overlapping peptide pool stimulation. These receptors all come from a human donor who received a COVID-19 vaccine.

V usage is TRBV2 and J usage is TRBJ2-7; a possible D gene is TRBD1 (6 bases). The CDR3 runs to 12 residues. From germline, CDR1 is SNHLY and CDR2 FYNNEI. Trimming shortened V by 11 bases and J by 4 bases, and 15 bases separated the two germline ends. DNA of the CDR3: TGTGCCCTACAGGGAGATTCGTACGAGCAGTACTTC. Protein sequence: CALQGDSYEQYF. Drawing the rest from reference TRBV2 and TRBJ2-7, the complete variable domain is EPEVTQTPSHQVTQMGQEVILRCVPISNHLYFYWYRQILGQKVEFLVSFYNNEISEKSEIFDDQFSVERPDGSNFTLKIRSTKLEDSAMYFCALQGDSYEQYFGPGTRLTVT.

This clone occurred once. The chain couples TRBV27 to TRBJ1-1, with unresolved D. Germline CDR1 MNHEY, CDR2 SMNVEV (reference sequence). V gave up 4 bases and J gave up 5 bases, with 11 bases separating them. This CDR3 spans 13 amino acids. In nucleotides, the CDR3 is TGTGCCAGCAGTTCCACACTGATGACTGAAGCTTTCTTT. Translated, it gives CASSSTLMTEAFF.

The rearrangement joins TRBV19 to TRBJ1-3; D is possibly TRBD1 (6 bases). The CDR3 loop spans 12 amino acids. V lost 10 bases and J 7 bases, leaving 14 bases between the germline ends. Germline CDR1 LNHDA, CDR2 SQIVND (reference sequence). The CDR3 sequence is CATGTQGNTIYF. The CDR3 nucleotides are TGTGCCACCGGGACCCAGGGGAACACCATATATTTT.

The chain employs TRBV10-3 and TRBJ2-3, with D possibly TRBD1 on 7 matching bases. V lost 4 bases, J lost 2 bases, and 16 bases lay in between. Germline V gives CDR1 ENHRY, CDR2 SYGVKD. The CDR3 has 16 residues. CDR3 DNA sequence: TGTGCCATCAGTGGCGGGCAGGGGGGTACCACAGATACGCAGTATTTT. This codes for CAISGGQGGTTDTQYF.

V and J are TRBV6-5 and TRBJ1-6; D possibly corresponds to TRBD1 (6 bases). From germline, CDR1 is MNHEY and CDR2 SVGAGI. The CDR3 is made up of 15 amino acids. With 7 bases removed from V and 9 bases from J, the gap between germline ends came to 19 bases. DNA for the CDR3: TGTGCCAGCACTATGACAGGCTTACTAACTTCACCCCTCCACTTT. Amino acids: CASTMTGLLTSPLHF.

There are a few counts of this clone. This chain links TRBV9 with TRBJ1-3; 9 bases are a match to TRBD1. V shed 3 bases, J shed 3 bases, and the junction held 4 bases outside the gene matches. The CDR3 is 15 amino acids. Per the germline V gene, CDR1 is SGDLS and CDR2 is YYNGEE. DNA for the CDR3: TGTGCCAGCAGCGCGGGACAGGGCGGTGGAAACACCATATATTTT. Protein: CASSAGQGGGNTIYF.

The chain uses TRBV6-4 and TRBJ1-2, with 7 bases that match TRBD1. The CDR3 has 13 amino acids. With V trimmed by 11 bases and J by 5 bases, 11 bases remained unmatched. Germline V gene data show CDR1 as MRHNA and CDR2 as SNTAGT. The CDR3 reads CAGATGSNYGYTF. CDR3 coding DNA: TGTGCCGGAGCGACAGGGTCCAATTATGGCTACACCTTC.

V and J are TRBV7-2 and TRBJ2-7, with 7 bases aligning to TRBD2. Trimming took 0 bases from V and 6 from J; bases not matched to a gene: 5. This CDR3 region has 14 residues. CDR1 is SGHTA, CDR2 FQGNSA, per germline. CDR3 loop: CASSLAGGPREQYF. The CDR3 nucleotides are TGTGCCAGCAGCTTAGCGGGAGGGCCTCGCGAGCAGTACTTC.

This CDR3 reads CASSYYSGVREKLFF. In nucleotides, the CDR3 is TGTGCCAGCAGTTACTATTCGGGGGTACGCGAAAAACTGTTTTTT. The chain uses TRBV6-2 or TRBV6-3 and TRBJ1-4; D may be TRBD1 (5 bases). Between the trimmed V and J ends, which lost 1 base and 8 bases, there was a span of 14 bases. The CDR3 loop spans 15 amino acids. Germline V gives CDR1 MNHEY, CDR2 SVGEGT.

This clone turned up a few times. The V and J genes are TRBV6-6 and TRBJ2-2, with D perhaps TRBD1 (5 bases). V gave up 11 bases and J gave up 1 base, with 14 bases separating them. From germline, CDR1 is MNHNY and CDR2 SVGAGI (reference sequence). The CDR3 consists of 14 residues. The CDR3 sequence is CAATLDRNTGELFF. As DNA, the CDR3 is TGTGCCGCAACTCTTGACAGGAACACCGGGGAGCTGTTTTTT.

For the CDR3, the DNA is TGTGCCAGCAGTGAAAGAGGGGCAGGGCCCTACGAGCAGTACTTC. The encoded protein is CASSERGAGPYEQYF. The chain is built from TRBV6-1 and TRBJ2-7, with D perhaps being TRBD1 or TRBD2 (5 bases each). This CDR3 is 15 amino acids long. V was trimmed by 2 bases and J by 2 bases, leaving 13 bases between them. Germline V gene data show CDR1 as MNHNS and CDR2 as SASEGT.

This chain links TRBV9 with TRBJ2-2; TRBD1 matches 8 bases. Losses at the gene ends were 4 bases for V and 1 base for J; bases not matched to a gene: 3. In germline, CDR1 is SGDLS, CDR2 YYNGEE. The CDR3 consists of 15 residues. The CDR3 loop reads CASSSQGVNTGELFF. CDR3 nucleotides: TGTGCCAGCAGCTCACAGGGGGTGAACACCGGGGAGCTGTTTTTT.

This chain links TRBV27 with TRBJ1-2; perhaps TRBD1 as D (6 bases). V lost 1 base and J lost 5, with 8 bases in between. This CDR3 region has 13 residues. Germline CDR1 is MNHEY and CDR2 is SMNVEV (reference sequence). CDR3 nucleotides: TGTGCCAGCAGTTTATACAGGGAGTATGGCTACACCTTC. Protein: CASSLYREYGYTF.

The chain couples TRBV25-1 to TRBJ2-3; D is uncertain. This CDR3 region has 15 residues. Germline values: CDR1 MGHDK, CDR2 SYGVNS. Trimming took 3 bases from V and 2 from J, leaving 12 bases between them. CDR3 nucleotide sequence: TGTGCCAGCAGTGATGTTCCAGCGAACACAGATACGCAGTATTTT. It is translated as CASSDVPANTDTQYF.

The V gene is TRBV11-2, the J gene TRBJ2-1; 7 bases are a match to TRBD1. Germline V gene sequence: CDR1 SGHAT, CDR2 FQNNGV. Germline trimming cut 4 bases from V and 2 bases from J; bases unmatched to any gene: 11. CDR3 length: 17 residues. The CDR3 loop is CASSSYRGLITYNEQFF. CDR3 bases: TGTGCCAGCAGCTCCTACAGGGGATTGATTACCTACAATGAGCAGTTCTTC.

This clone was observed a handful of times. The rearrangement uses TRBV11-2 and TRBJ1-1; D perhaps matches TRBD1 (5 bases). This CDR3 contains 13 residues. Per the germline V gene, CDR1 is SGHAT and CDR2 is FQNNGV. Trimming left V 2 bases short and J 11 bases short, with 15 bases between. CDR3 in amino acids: CASSLYLGTLAFF. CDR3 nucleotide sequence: TGTGCCAGCAGCTTATATTTGGGGACTCTCGCTTTCTTT.

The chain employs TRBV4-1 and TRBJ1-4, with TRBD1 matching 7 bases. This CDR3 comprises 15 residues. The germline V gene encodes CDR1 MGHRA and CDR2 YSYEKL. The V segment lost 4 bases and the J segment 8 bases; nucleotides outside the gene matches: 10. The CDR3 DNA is TGCGCCAGCAGCCGCCCCGGGACAGCGGAGGAAAAACTGTTTTTT. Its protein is CASSRPGTAEEKLFF.

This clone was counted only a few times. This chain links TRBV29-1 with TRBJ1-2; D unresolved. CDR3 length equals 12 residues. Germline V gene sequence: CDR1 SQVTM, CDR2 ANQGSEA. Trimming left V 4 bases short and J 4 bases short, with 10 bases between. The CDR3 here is CSVVVDIYGYTF. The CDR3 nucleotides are TGCAGCGTTGTGGTTGATATCTATGGCTACACCTTC.

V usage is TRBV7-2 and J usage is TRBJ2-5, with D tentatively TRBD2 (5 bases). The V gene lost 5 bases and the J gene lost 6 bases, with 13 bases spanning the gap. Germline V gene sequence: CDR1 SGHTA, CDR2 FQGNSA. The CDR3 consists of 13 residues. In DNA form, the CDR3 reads TGTGCCAGCAGCCTCCCAGCGGTCCAGACCCAGTACTTC. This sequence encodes CASSLPAVQTQYF.

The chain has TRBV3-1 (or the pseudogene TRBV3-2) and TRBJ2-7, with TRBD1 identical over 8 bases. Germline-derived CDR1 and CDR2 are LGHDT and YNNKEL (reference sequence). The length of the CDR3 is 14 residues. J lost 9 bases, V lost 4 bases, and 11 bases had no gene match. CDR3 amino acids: CASSLEQGARGQYF. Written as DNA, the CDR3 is TGTGCCAGCAGCCTAGAGCAGGGGGCGCGAGGGCAGTACTTC.

CDR3 nucleotide sequence: TGTGCCAGCAGCTTAGGAGAGGTCAGGTTCAATTCACCCCTCCACTTT. Amino acids: CASSLGEVRFNSPLHF. The chain joins TRBV7-9 to TRBJ1-6; D is uncertain. The CDR3 is made up of 16 amino acids. Germline CDR1 reads SEHNR; CDR2 reads FQNEAQ (reference sequence). Deletions cut 1 base from V and 7 bases from J, with 14 bases between.

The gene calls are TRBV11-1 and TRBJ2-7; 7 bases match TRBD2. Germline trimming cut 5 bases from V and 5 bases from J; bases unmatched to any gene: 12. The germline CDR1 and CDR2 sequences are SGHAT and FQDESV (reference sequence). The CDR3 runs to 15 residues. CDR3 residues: CASSPRTSRFNEQYF. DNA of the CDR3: TGTGCCAGCAGCCCACGGACTAGTCGTTTCAACGAGCAGTACTTC.

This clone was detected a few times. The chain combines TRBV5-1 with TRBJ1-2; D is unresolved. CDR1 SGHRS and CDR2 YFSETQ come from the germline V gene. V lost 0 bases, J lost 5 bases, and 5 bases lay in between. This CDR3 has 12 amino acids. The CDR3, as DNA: TGCGCCAGCAGCTTGGGAGGATATGGCTACACCTTC. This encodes CASSLGGYGYTF.

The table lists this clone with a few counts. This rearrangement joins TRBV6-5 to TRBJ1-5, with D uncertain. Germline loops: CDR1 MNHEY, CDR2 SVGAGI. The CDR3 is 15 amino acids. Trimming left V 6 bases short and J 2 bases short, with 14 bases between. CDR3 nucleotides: TGTGCCAGCAGCGCCCAGACCGCCGGCAATCAGCCCCAGCATTTT. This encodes CASSAQTAGNQPQHF.

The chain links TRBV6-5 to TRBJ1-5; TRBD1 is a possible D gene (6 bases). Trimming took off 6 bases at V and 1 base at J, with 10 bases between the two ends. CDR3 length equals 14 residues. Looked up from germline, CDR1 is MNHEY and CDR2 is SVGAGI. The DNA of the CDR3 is TGTGCCAGCAGGAAGGGGGGGAGCAATCAGCCCCAGCATTTT. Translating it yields CASRKGGSNQPQHF.

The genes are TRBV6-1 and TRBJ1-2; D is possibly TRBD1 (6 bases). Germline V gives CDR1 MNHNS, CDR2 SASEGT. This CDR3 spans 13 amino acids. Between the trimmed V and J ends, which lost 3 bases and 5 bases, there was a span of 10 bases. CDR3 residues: CASSEGARYGYTF. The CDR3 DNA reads TGTGCCAGCAGTGAGGGGGCGCGGTATGGCTACACCTTC.

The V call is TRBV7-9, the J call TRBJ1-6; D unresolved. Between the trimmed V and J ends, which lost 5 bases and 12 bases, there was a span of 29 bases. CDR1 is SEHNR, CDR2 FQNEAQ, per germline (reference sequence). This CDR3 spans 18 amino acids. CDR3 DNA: TGTGCCAGCAGCCCGCTAAAGGGCCAGGCTGGTGAACGTTTACCCCTCCACTTT. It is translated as CASSPLKGQAGERLPLHF.

The CDR3 DNA follows: TGTGCCAGCAGCTTCAGTGGACCGGGGCTGAATTCACCCCTCCACTTT. The encoded protein is CASSFSGPGLNSPLHF. J is TRBJ1-6 and V is TRBV11-2; TRBD1 is a possible D gene (5 bases). Germline loops: CDR1 SGHAT, CDR2 FQNNGV. The CDR3 has 16 amino acids. V was pared by 3 bases and J by 7 bases, with 16 bases between.